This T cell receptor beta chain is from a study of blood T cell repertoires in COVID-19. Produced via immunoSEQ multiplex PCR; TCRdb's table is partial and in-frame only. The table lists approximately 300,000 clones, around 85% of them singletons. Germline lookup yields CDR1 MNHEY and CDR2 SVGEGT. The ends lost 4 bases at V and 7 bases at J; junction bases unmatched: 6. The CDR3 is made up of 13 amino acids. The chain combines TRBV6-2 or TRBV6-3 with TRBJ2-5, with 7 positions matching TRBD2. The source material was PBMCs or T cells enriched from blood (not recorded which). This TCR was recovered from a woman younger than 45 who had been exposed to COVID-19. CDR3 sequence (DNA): TGTGCCAGCAGTTCCTATGGGGGGGGGACCCAGTACTTC. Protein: CASSSYGGGTQYF.